Each of the 31 T cell receptor beta chains below was sequenced from the same sample in a study of cytotoxic CD8 clonotypes in ibrutinib-treated CLL (dated by TCRdb to the early 2020s). Receptor amplification or capture employed the immunoSEQ multiplex PCR assay. Imported from immuneACCESS, the table was reduced by TCRdb to in-frame sequences with V and J called. These copies leave out some clones; in studies compared against another copy, an unresolved V gene accounts for under half, and the cause of the remainder is not known. The sample table lists 40,000 or so clones, approximately 70% of them with a count of one. The leading ten clones occupy around 9.1% of the sample. In the paper's terms, the time point label means: progressive disease on ibrutinib. This material consisted of PBMCs, taken at disease progression, from a patient treated with ibrutinib. The receptors were gathered from a human donor with chronic lymphocytic leukemia.

The chain couples TRBV18 to TRBJ1-5, with TRBD1 matching 8 bases. The CDR3 sequence is 17 residues long. The V and J ends lost 0 bases and 5 bases, in that order; junction bases with no gene match: 9. CDR1 is KGHSH and CDR2 is LQKENI in the germline V gene. The CDR3 sequence is CASSPPIGTGPYQPQHF. The CDR3 region has the DNA TGTGCCAGCTCACCACCGATCGGGACAGGACCCTATCAGCCCCAGCATTTT.

This clone was seen only a few times. The chain links TRBV11-2 to TRBJ2-3, with D unresolved. The CDR3 length is 13 residues. Per germline, CDR1 SGHAT and CDR2 FQNNGV. V was shortened by 5 bases and J by 4 bases, with 10 bases between the two germline ends. CDR3 in amino acids: CASSRELADTQYF. The CDR3, as DNA: TGTGCCAGCAGCCGAGAACTCGCAGATACGCAGTATTTT.

The chain uses TRBV2 and TRBJ1-1; unclear D gene. The CDR3 spans 12 residues. CDR1 and CDR2 (germline): SNHLY, FYNNEI. V shed 3 bases and J shed 4 bases, with 6 bases lying between them. The CDR3 spells CASSEVGTEAFF. The CDR3 DNA reads TGTGCCAGCAGTGAGGTGGGCACTGAAGCTTTCTTT.

The V gene is TRBV2, the J gene TRBJ2-2, with TRBD2 as a possible D gene (5 bases). Looked up from germline, CDR1 is SNHLY and CDR2 is FYNNEI. The V gene lost 7 bases and the J gene lost 4 bases, with 10 bases spanning the gap. The CDR3 spans 13 residues. As DNA, the CDR3 is TGTGCCAGCATCCTAGAGGGCACCGGGGAGCTGTTTTTT. Translation gives CASILEGTGELFF. The whole variable domain, remainder taken from reference TRBV2 and TRBJ2-2, is EPEVTQTPSHQVTQMGQEVILRCVPISNHLYFYWYRQILGQKVEFLVSFYNNEISEKSEIFDDQFSVERPDGSNFTLKIRSTKLEDSAMYFCASILEGTGELFFGEGSRLTVL.

The rearrangement links TRBV28 to TRBJ1-5; TRBD1 matches at 9 bases. Germline values: CDR1 MDHEN, CDR2 SYDVKM. The CDR3 loop spans 15 amino acids. The V and J ends lost 7 bases and 2 bases, in that order; junction bases with no gene match: 6. CDR3 loop: CASKGQGSGNQPQHF. The CDR3 nucleotides are TGTGCCAGCAAAGGACAGGGGTCGGGCAATCAGCCCCAGCATTTT.

By share, this clone counts as medium-sized. This chain connects TRBV5-1 to TRBJ1-5; 7 bases are shared with TRBD1. Looked up from germline, CDR1 is SGHRS and CDR2 is YFSETQ. The CDR3 is 13 amino acids. With V trimmed by 4 bases and J by 8 bases, 6 bases remained unmatched. The CDR3 sequence: CASSPTGREPQHF. The CDR3 DNA sequence: TGCGCCAGCAGCCCGACAGGGCGCGAGCCCCAGCATTTT.

The rearrangement links TRBV9 to TRBJ1-5; TRBD1 agrees at 9 bases. The CDR3 is made up of 15 amino acids. Trimming cost V 0 bases and J 5 bases; bases outside gene matches: 3. Germline CDR1 reads SGDLS; CDR2 reads YYNGEE. CDR3 in amino acids: CASSVGTGADQPQHF. The CDR3 nucleotides read TGTGCCAGCAGCGTAGGGACAGGGGCTGATCAGCCCCAGCATTTT.

The V gene is TRBV4-1, the J gene TRBJ1-2; 8 bases map to TRBD1. Germline values: CDR1 MGHRA, CDR2 YSYEKL. The CDR3 length is 18 residues. Trimming took 4 bases from V and 5 from J; bases not matched to a gene: 18. CDR3 in amino acids: CASSLSAPRQGAIYGYTF. The CDR3 DNA reads as TGCGCCAGCAGCCTCTCGGCCCCTAGGCAGGGGGCGATATATGGCTACACCTTC.

This chain links TRBV9 with TRBJ2-5; no clear D gene. Germline V lookup: CDR1 SGDLS, CDR2 YYNGEE. The CDR3 is made up of 14 amino acids. The ends were cut back, 0 bases at V and 5 bases at J, with 11 bases in the middle. CDR3 DNA sequence: TGTGCCAGCAGCGTAGCTGCTACTCTGGAGACCCAGTACTTC. Its protein product is CASSVAATLETQYF.

This chain links TRBV4-1 with TRBJ2-1, with 11 bases matching TRBD2. V lost 2 bases to trimming and J lost 4 bases; unmatched junction nucleotides: 7. The CDR3 loop spans 17 amino acids. In germline, CDR1 is MGHRA, CDR2 YSYEKL. The DNA for the CDR3 is TGCGCCAGCAGCCAATCCGATAGCGGGAGGGTTTACAATGAGCAGTTCTTC. Translation: CASSQSDSGRVYNEQFF.

This clone was recorded a few times. The chain joins TRBV7-9 to TRBJ2-7, with 7 bases that match TRBD1. CDR3 length: 14 residues. Germline V CDR1 and CDR2: SEHNR, FQNEAQ (reference sequence). V lost 5 bases, J lost 1 base, and 5 bases stayed unmatched. The CDR3 DNA reads as TGTGCCAGCAGCGCTGGACAGGATTCCTACGAGCAGTACTTC. This codes for CASSAGQDSYEQYF.

This clone was detected a few times. The V gene is TRBV5-6, the J gene TRBJ1-3; a possible D gene is TRBD1 (6 bases). Germline V CDR1 and CDR2: SGHDT, YYEEEE. The CDR3 totals 14 residues. V was clipped by 4 bases and J by 4 bases, with 12 bases between them. The CDR3 protein is CASSLGQLGNTIYF. Written as DNA, the CDR3 is TGTGCCAGCAGCCTCGGACAGCTAGGAAACACCATATATTTT. Full variable domain (outside the CDR3, taken from reference TRBV5-6 and TRBJ1-3): DAGVTQSPTHLIKTRGQQVTLRCSPKSGHDTVSWYQQALGQGPQFIFQYYEEEERQRGNFPDRFSGHQFPNYSSELNVNALLLGDSALYLCASSLGQLGNTIYFGEGSWLTVV.

The genes are TRBV10-1 and TRBJ2-2, with D tentatively TRBD2 (5 bases). Trimming removed 4 bases at V and 6 bases at J, with 9 bases between. The CDR3 totals 13 residues. The germline CDR1 and CDR2 sequences are WNHNN and SYGVQD (reference sequence). CDR3 amino acids: CASSVQRAGELFF. CDR3 bases: TGCGCCAGCAGTGTGCAGAGGGCCGGGGAGCTGTTTTTT.

V usage is TRBV9 and J usage is TRBJ2-1, with TRBD2 matching over 9 bases. This CDR3 is 15 amino acids long. V trimming: 2 bases; J trimming: 10 bases; junction bases outside the gene matches: 10. Germline CDR1 and CDR2: SGDLS and YYNGEE. In nucleotides, the CDR3 is TGTGCCAGCAGCGTTTGGATTAGCGGGGGTGCCGAGCAGTTCTTC. Translation gives CASSVWISGGAEQFF.

The V gene is TRBV28, the J gene TRBJ2-7, with 8 nucleotides matching TRBD1. Germline loops: CDR1 MDHEN, CDR2 SYDVKM. The V gene end was trimmed by 3 bases and the J gene end by 0 bases; junction bases not matched to a gene: 1. The CDR3 length is 14 residues. Written as DNA, the CDR3 is TGTGCCAGCAGTTTCGACAGGGGCTCCTACGAGCAGTACTTC. Encoded protein: CASSFDRGSYEQYF.

This clone occurred a few times. The DNA of the CDR3 is TGTGCCGGAAACCCAAGCTCCTATAATTCACCCCTCCACTTT. Translating it yields CAGNPSSYNSPLHF. This rearrangement joins TRBV30 to TRBJ1-6, with unresolved D. The germline CDR1 and CDR2 sequences are GTSNPN and SVGIG (reference sequence). V was pared by 8 bases and J by 0 bases, with 11 bases between. The CDR3 spans 14 residues.

This clone was detected a few times. The V and J genes are TRBV2 and TRBJ1-5; D uncertain. V gave up 3 bases and J gave up 2 bases, with 2 bases separating them. Germline CDR1 and CDR2: SNHLY and FYNNEI. CDR3 size: 12 residues. DNA of the CDR3: TGTGCCAGCAGTGATGGCAATCAGCCCCAGCATTTT. Its translation: CASSDGNQPQHF.

The chain recombines TRBV6-5 with TRBJ2-7, with 12 bases that match TRBD2. Germline V gene data show CDR1 as MNHEY and CDR2 as SVGAGI. V gave up 6 bases and J gave up 2 bases; unmatched junction bases: 2. This CDR3 comprises 14 residues. The CDR3 DNA is TGTGCCAGCAGAGGACTAGCGGGGACCTACGAGCAGTACTTC. Translated: CASRGLAGTYEQYF.

This chain connects TRBV6-5 to TRBJ1-4, with a tentative D call TRBD1 (5 bases). The CDR3 runs 13 residues. Germline V gene sequence: CDR1 MNHEY, CDR2 SVGAGI. Trimming pared 11 bases from V and 7 bases from J, leaving 17 bases between. The DNA of the CDR3 is TGTGCCCCCAGTGGGGGGAGCGGTGAAAAACTGTTTTTT. The encoded protein is CAPSGGSGEKLFF.

This clone was observed a few times. The CDR3 protein is CAISPSGNTEQFF. The CDR3 DNA is TGTGCCATCAGCCCCTCAGGGAATACTGAGCAGTTCTTC. The rearrangement links TRBV10-3 to TRBJ2-1; D is possibly TRBD1 (5 bases). The CDR3 contains 13 residues. CDR1 and CDR2 from the germline V gene are ENHRY and SYGVKD. V lost 6 bases to trimming and J lost 9 bases, with 15 bases between them.

V is TRBV10-3 and J is TRBJ2-1; 7 bases agree with TRBD1. Trimming took 10 bases from V and 8 from J; bases not matched to a gene: 8. There are 12 residues in the CDR3. Germline-derived CDR1 and CDR2 are ENHRY and SYGVKD. The CDR3 is CATVDRADEQFF. The CDR3 coding sequence is TGTGCCACGGTTGACAGGGCCGATGAGCAGTTCTTC.

The chain links TRBV10-2 to TRBJ1-2, with TRBD1 identical over 12 bases. The trim removed 7 bases at V and 7 bases at J, leaving 7 bases unmatched. Germline V gene data show CDR1 as WSHSY and CDR2 as SAAADI. The CDR3 is 14 residues long. CDR3 amino acids: CASTPGQGAGGYTF. Here the CDR3 DNA reads TGCGCCAGCACTCCGGGACAGGGGGCGGGTGGCTACACCTTC.

This clone came up many times. The V and J genes are TRBV7-8 and TRBJ1-6; TRBD1 matches 9 bases. With V trimmed by 4 bases and J by 9 bases, 4 bases remained unmatched. This CDR3 has 14 residues. Per germline, CDR1 SGHVS and CDR2 FQNEAQ. The CDR3 nucleotides read TGTGCCAGCAGCTCAGGACAGGGGAGTTCACCCCTCCACTTT. This translates into CASSSGQGSSPLHF.

The genes are TRBV11-3 and TRBJ2-7, with TRBD2 identical over 7 bases. CDR1 and CDR2 (germline): SGHNT, YENEEA. This CDR3 is 16 amino acids long. J lost 2 bases, V lost 0 bases, and 7 bases had no gene match. The CDR3 sequence is CASSLDMASGAYEQYF. As DNA, the CDR3 is TGTGCCAGCAGCTTAGATATGGCTAGCGGCGCCTACGAGCAGTACTTC.

In nucleotides, the CDR3 is TGTGCCAGCAGCGCCAGGACAGGGTTATCTCTGAACACCGGGGAGCTGTTTTTT. Its translation is CASSARTGLSLNTGELFF. The chain recombines TRBV9 with TRBJ2-2; 8 bases agree with TRBD1. V was clipped by 3 bases and J by 1 base; unmatched bases: 11. This CDR3 has 18 amino acids. Germline V gives CDR1 SGDLS, CDR2 YYNGEE.

This chain joins TRBV28 and TRBJ2-3, with 9 bases identical to TRBD1. This CDR3 contains 14 residues. V gave up 5 bases and J gave up 4 bases; unmatched junction bases: 4. Germline V CDR1 and CDR2: MDHEN, SYDVKM. This CDR3 reads CASSTGGRADTQYF. CDR3 DNA: TGTGCCAGCAGTACAGGGGGCAGGGCAGATACGCAGTATTTT.

This clone was detected once. V gene TRBV11-2 combines with J gene TRBJ2-1; perhaps TRBD1 as D (7 bases). The CDR3 is 14 amino acids. V was clipped by 5 bases and J by 5 bases, with 13 bases between them. CDR1 is SGHAT and CDR2 is FQNNGV in the germline V gene. CDR3 DNA sequence: TGTGCCAGCAGCCTCCCCAGGGGGGACAATGAGCAGTTCTTC. Encoded protein: CASSLPRGDNEQFF.

This clone has just a few counts. This rearrangement joins TRBV5-1 to TRBJ1-2; no reliable D call. V was trimmed by 2 bases and J by 8 bases, leaving 16 bases between them. Germline CDR1 is SGHRS and CDR2 is YFSETQ. The CDR3 runs to 14 residues. CDR3 region: CASSFGQLTGGYTF. Written as DNA, the CDR3 is TGCGCCAGCAGCTTTGGGCAGCTTACTGGCGGCTACACCTTC. The complete variable domain, with remaining parts taken from reference TRBV5-1 and TRBJ1-2, reads KAGVTQTPRYLIKTRGQQVTLSCSPISGHRSVSWYQQTPGQGLQFLFEYFSETQRNKGNFPGRFSGRQFSNSRSEMNVSTLELGDSALYLCASSFGQLTGGYTFGSGTRLTVV.

In this sample, this clone turned up a few times. This chain uses TRBV19 with TRBJ1-1, with 9 bases that match TRBD1. The J segment lost 5 bases and the V segment lost 6 bases, leaving 10 bases of the junction unmatched. The CDR3 length is 15 residues. Germline V gives CDR1 LNHDA, CDR2 SQIVND (reference sequence). The CDR3 DNA sequence: TGTGCCAGTAGGCTCGCGGACAGGGGAGGGACTGAAGCTTTCTTT. It yields the protein CASRLADRGGTEAFF.

The chain joins TRBV7-9 to TRBJ2-6; D perhaps matches TRBD1 (5 bases). The CDR3 is 16 residues long. Per the germline V gene, CDR1 is SEHNR and CDR2 is FQNEAQ (reference sequence). Trimming took off 5 bases at V and 0 bases at J, with 11 bases between the two ends. The CDR3 nucleotides read TGTGCCAGCAGCCTAGGGGTGGCCTCTGGGGCCAACGTCCTGACTTTC. Translating it yields CASSLGVASGANVLTF.

V is TRBV7-8 and J is TRBJ1-2, with D unclear. The germline V gene has CDR1 SGHVS and CDR2 FQNEAQ. V was clipped by 3 bases and J by 3 bases, with 11 bases between them. The CDR3 spans 14 residues. The CDR3 protein is CASSLKRIDYGYTF. The DNA of the CDR3 is TGTGCCAGCAGCTTGAAGAGGATCGACTATGGCTACACCTTC.